This T cell receptor (beta chain) was recovered during a study of shared clonotypes between healthy human individuals. Both subsets, CD45RA+ naive and CD45RA-negative memory, were split from the CD4+ cells. Findings and caveats of the study: In this cohort, only blood was sampled, and tissue repertoires likely differ. It was the non-shared clonotypes that had lower generation probabilities than clonotypes shared by all four donors.

Comments on this clone: The antigen is undetermined.

The CDR3 loop spans 19 amino acids. Germline V gene data show CDR1 as LGHNA and CDR2 as YSLEER. V shed 4 bases, J shed 3 bases, and the junction held 11 bases outside the gene matches. Each PCR replicate from the sorted subsets contained about 200 ng DNA, which is some 31,000 T cell genomes. TCRdb's table, derived via immunoSEQ multiplex PCR, lists solely in-frame clones and lacks some. The table includes some 2,100,000 clones, approximately 96% detected once. The J gene is TRBJ2-3, the V gene TRBV4-3; 15 bases line up with TRBD2. Specimen: naive CD4+ T cells sorted from blood. The sample's subset: CD45RA+ positively selected. This clonotype was sampled from a man aged 18 to 30 in good health. The CDR3 loop reads CASSPGTSGRPQGTDTQYF. CDR3 nucleotide sequence: TGCGCCAGCAGCCCCGGGACTAGCGGGAGGCCGCAGGGGACAGATACGCAGTATTTT.